This T cell receptor beta chain was profiled in a study of blood T cell repertoires in COVID-19. Study details: PBMCs, B-cell-depleted T cells, or T cells provided the cDNA or gDNA that made up the material.

As processed by the authors: Reference gene primer amplification yielded estimated nucleated cell counts. The data were produced by immunoSEQ multiplex PCR, yet TCRdb's version contains in-frame clones alone and is incomplete. V and J calls and clone size are as listed in that table; D and trimming were resolved from the DNA. The sample has about 50,000 clones; 75% to 95% are singletons. Germline lookup yields CDR1 KGHSH and CDR2 LQKENI. Trimming pared 9 bases from V and 6 bases from J, leaving 21 bases between. The CDR3 is made up of 14 amino acids. The receptor's source is a man between 40 and 49 years old with acute or convalescent COVID-19. This sequence joins TRBV18 and TRBJ2-7; tentative D call: TRBD1 (6 bases). Sequenced material: peripheral blood. The CDR3 loop reads CASKQGRSSGEQYF. CDR3 bases: TGTGCCAGTAAACAGGGTCGCTCAAGCGGCGAGCAGTACTTC.